The rows below give T cell receptor beta chains drawn from one sample of a study of cytomegalovirus exposure and HLA in healthy donors. Only in-frame clones appear in the TCRdb table, and some are missing; sequencing was by immunoSEQ multiplex PCR. This sample has tens of thousands of clones, with approximately 96% found just once. What was sequenced was PBMCs. These TCRs come from a man aged 18 to 30 in good health and CMV-seronegative. The CDR3 runs from the conserved cysteine through the conserved F or W. Each record gives: D gene, V gene, clone size, J gene, CDR3 DNA, CDR3 protein. A D gene is named only where the DNA matches it firmly. Clone size is not always given. Where it is, it says once, few, many or a class for expanded clones.

>NA|TRBV19|NA|TRBJ2-7
TGTGCCAGTAGTAATGGTTGGGGACTCAACTACGAGCAGTACTTC
CASSNGWGLNYEQYF
>TRBD1|TRBV4-3|NA|TRBJ2-3
TGCGCCAGCAGCCAGGGGCAGGGGGCCAGGGCGCAGTATTTT
CASSQGQGARAQYF
>NA|TRBV7-7|NA|TRBJ2-2
TGTGCTAGCAGCTTAGACAGGAAATTAAACACCGGGGAGCTGTTTTTT
CASSLDRKLNTGELFF
>TRBD1|TRBV25-1|NA|TRBJ1-1
TGTGCCAGCAGAGCCCAGGGGGGCACTGAAGCTTTCTTT
CASRAQGGTEAFF
>TRBD1|TRBV27|NA|TRBJ1-5
TGTGCCAGCAGTTTTAGGCCCTACACAGGGGGGGAATTTAGCAATCAGCCCCAGCATTTT
CASSFRPYTGGEFSNQPQHF
>NA|TRBV18|NA|TRBJ2-5
TGTGCCAGCTCACTGTACGCAGGTGGGGAGACCCAGTACTTC
CASSLYAGGETQYF
>TRBD2|TRBV28|NA|TRBJ2-2
TGTGCCAGCAGGCGGGGGAGCACCGGGGAGCTGTTTTTT
CASRRGSTGELFF
>TRBD2|TRBV2|NA|TRBJ2-5
TGTGCCAGCAGGAACCGGCTAGCGGGAGCCATAGAGACCCAGTACTTC
CASRNRLAGAIETQYF
>TRBD1|TRBV27|NA|TRBJ1-5
TGTGCCAGCAAGGTGGGACAGCCGAATCAGCCCCAGCATTTT
CASKVGQPNQPQHF
>NA|TRBV11-2|once|TRBJ1-1
TGTGCCAGCAGCTTAGAGGGAGGAGTCACTGAAGCTTTCTTT
CASSLEGGVTEAFF
>NA|TRBV7-9|NA|TRBJ2-1
TGTGCCAGCAGCTTAGAGACAGGCTGGTCGGTTGATGAGCAGTTCTTC
CASSLETGWSVDEQFF
>TRBD1|TRBV9|NA|TRBJ1-2
TGTGCCAGCAGCGTAGGGGCAACAGGGGCGATTGGCTACACCTTC
CASSVGATGAIGYTF
>TRBD1|TRBV19|once|TRBJ2-4
TGTGCCAGTAGTATACGCGGGACAGGGGTGGATGCTAGCAAAAACATTCAGTACTTC
CASSIRGTGVDASKNIQYF
>NA|TRBV29-1|NA|TRBJ2-3
TGCAGCGTTGAGAGCGTCGGCCCGCCCACAGATACGCAGTATTTT
CSVESVGPPTDTQYF
>NA|TRBV18|once|TRBJ2-1
TGTGCCAGCTCACCAGGTCAGGTCAATGAGCAGTTCTTC
CASSPGQVNEQFF
>TRBD2|TRBV15|NA|TRBJ2-5
TGTGCCACCAGCAGCCAGCGGGAGGGGTGGGAGACCCAGTACTTC
CATSSQREGWETQYF
>TRBD2|TRBV19|once|TRBJ2-1
TGTGCCAGTAGTAACGCGGGAGGGGGTTACAATGAGCAGTTCTTC
CASSNAGGGYNEQFF
>NA|TRBV10-1|NA|TRBJ2-1
TGCGCCAGCAGTGAGTTAGATGAGCAGTTCTTC
CASSELDEQFF
>NA|TRBV10-3|NA|TRBJ1-1
TGTGCCATCAGTGAGAGTCAGGCGAACACTGAAACTTTCTTT
CAISESQANTETFF
>NA|TRBV7-8|NA|TRBJ2-3
TGTGCCACGGAGGGGGCGGGAGGACGCACAGATACGCAGTATTTT
CATEGAGGRTDTQYF
>NA|TRBV5-1|NA|TRBJ2-3
TGCGCCAGCAGCTTGGAAGCCGGGGGGCTAACCACAGATACGCAGTATTTT
CASSLEAGGLTTDTQYF
>NA|TRBV5-1|few|TRBJ2-7
TGCGCCAGCAGCTTGGATAGTACCTACGAGCAGTACTTC
CASSLDSTYEQYF
>NA|TRBV10-3|NA|TRBJ1-2
TGTGCCATCAGTGACGACAGGAGGAACTATGGCTACACCTTC
CAISDDRRNYGYTF
>NA|TRBV10-1|NA|TRBJ1-1
TGCGCCAGCAGCCCTGACAGGTCGGTGAACACTGAAGCTTTCTTT
CASSPDRSVNTEAFF
>TRBD1|TRBV9|NA|TRBJ2-3
TGTGCCAGCAGCACCCGCCAGGGACAGGGCATAGATACGCAGTATTTT
CASSTRQGQGIDTQYF
>NA|TRBV7-9|NA|TRBJ2-1
TGTGCCAGCAGCTTATCGGCGGGCTCCTACAATGAGCAGTTCTTC
CASSLSAGSYNEQFF
>NA|TRBV5-6|NA|TRBJ2-6
TGTGCCAGCAGCGTGGTATCAGGAGGTAGGGCCAACGTCCTGACTTTC
CASSVVSGGRANVLTF
>NA|TRBV28|NA|TRBJ2-7
TGTGCCAGCGAGACAGGCGGGTCCTACGAGCAGTACTTC
CASETGGSYEQYF
>NA|TRBV12-5|NA|TRBJ2-7
TGTGCTAGTGGTTTAACCACTAGTCCCTACGAGCAGTACTTC
CASGLTTSPYEQYF
>TRBD1|TRBV23-1|NA|TRBJ2-3
TGCGCCAGCAGTCAATCGGCCAGGGGGCAGGGACGACAGTATTTT
CASSQSARGQGRQYF
>NA|TRBV6-5|NA|TRBJ2-5
TGTGCCAGCAGTAACACACCGATAGAGACCCAGTACTTC
CASSNTPIETQYF
>NA|TRBV27|NA|TRBJ2-3
TGTGCCAGCAGTGAGAGAAAGATTACAGATACGCAGTATTTT
CASSERKITDTQYF
>NA|TRBV2|NA|TRBJ1-2
TGTGCCAGCAGTGTTCAGGGAGGGTATGGCTACACCTTC
CASSVQGGYGYTF
>TRBD1|TRBV29-1|NA|TRBJ1-3
TGCAGCGTGTTCAGGGGGCCTGGAAACACCATATATTTT
CSVFRGPGNTIYF